Detailed here is one T cell receptor (beta chain). Its antigen remains unknown. This specimen belongs to a study of PD-1 blockade in classical Hodgkin lymphoma. About the research overall: Intravenous nivolumab at 3 mg/kg was given to patients every 2 weeks.

Study-level findings and limits: While CD8+ TCR diversity did not rise significantly by C4D1, CD4+ TCR diversity did. The authors excluded patients who started nivolumab under 1 year after ASCT.

This table comes from immunoSEQ multiplex PCR, and its TCRdb copy is limited to in-frame clones, with some not included. The repertoire holds tens of thousands of clones, with approximately 85% as singletons. No patient escaped relapse after autologous stem cell transplantation, and brentuximab vedotin exposure varied. The CDR3 is 17 amino acids. The germline CDR1 and CDR2 sequences are SGHAT and FQNNGV. V was cut by 1 base and J by 2 bases, with 18 bases left in between. The sequence was collected from a human donor with classical Hodgkin lymphoma. This chain joins TRBV11-2 and TRBJ2-7; D tentatively reads TRBD1 or TRBD2 (5 bases each). This specimen consisted of peripheral blood mononuclear cells (PBMCs), obtained at baseline. CDR3 protein: CASSLAQGTDKPYEQYF. As DNA, the CDR3 is TGTGCCAGCAGCTTAGCGCAAGGGACCGACAAACCCTACGAGCAGTACTTC.